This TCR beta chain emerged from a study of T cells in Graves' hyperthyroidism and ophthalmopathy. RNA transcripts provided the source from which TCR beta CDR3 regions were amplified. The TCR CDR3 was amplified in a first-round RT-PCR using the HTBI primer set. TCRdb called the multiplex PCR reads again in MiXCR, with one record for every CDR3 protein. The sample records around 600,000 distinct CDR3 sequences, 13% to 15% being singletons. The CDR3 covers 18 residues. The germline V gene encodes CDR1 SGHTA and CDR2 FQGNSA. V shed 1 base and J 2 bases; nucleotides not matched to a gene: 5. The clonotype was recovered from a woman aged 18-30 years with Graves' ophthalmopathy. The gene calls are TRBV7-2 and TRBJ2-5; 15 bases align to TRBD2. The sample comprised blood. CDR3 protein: CASSLGEGLAGGQETQYF. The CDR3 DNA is TGTGCCAGCAGCTTAGGGGAGGGACTAGCGGGAGGACAAGAGACCCAGTACTTC.